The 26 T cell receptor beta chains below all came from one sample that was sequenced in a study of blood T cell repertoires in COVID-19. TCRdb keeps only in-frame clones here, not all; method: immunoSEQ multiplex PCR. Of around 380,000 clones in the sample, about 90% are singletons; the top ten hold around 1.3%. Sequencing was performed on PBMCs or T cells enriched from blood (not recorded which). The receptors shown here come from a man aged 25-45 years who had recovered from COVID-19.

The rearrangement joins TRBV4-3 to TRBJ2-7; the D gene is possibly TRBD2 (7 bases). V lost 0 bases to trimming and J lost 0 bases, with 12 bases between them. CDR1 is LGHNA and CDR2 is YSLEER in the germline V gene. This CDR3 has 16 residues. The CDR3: CASSQDGGPSSYEQYF. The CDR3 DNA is TGCGCCAGCAGCCAAGACGGGGGGCCGAGCTCCTACGAGCAGTACTTC.

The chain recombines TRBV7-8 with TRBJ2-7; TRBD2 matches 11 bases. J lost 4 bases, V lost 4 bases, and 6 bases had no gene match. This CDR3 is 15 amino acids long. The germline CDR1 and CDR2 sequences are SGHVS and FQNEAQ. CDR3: CASSYLAGGTYEQYF. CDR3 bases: TGTGCCAGCAGCTATCTAGCGGGGGGTACGTACGAGCAGTACTTC.

The CDR3 loop is CASSQEIAGGPGIETQYF. The CDR3 DNA reads as TGTGCCAGCAGCCAAGAAATAGCGGGGGGGCCAGGCATTGAGACCCAGTACTTC. The genes are TRBV4-2 and TRBJ2-5; 11 positions agree with TRBD2. Germline V gene data show CDR1 as LGHNA and CDR2 as YNFKEQ. The J segment lost 5 bases and the V segment lost 0 bases, leaving 11 bases of the junction unmatched. The CDR3 length is 18 residues.

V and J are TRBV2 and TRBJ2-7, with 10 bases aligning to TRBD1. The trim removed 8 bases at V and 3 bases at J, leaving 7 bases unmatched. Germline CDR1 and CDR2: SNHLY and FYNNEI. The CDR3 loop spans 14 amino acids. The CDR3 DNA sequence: TGTGCCAGCGGATTCGGGACAGGGGTCTACGAGCAGTACTTC. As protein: CASGFGTGVYEQYF.

CDR3 amino acids: CASSPASVKETQYF. The DNA of the CDR3 is TGTGCCAGCAGCCCCGCTAGCGTCAAAGAGACCCAGTACTTC. V usage is TRBV7-8 and J usage is TRBJ2-5, with D perhaps TRBD2 (6 bases). V lost 5 bases and J lost 3, with 13 bases in between. Germline CDR1 is SGHVS and CDR2 is FQNEAQ. CDR3 length: 14 amino acids.

The CDR3 DNA follows: TGTGCCAGCAGTGAAAGCGGGGGGGCCACAGAGACCCAGTACTTC. Its protein product is CASSESGGATETQYF. V usage is TRBV6-4 and J usage is TRBJ2-5, with 10 bases lining up with TRBD2. Losses at the gene ends were 3 bases for V and 4 bases for J; bases not matched to a gene: 5. The length of the CDR3 is 15 residues. The V gene's germline CDR1 is MRHNA and CDR2 SNTAGT.

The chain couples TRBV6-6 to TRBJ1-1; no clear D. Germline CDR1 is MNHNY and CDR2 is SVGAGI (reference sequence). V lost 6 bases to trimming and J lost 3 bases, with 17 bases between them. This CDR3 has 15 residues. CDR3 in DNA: TGTGCCAGCAGAGGCGGTTGGGCGGGAGACACTGAAGCTTTCTTT. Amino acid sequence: CASRGGWAGDTEAFF.

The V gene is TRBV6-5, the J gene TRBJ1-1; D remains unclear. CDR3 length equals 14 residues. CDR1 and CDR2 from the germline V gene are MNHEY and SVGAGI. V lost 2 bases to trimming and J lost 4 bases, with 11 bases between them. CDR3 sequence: CASSYRDWTTEAFF. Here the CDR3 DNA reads TGTGCCAGCAGTTACCGGGATTGGACCACTGAAGCTTTCTTT.

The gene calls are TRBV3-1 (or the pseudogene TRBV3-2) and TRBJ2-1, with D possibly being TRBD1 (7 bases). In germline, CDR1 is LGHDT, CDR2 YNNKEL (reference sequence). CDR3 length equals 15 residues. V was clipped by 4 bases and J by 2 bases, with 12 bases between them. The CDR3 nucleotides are TGTGCCAGCAGCCCCGCGGGACAGCCCTACAATGAGCAGTTCTTC. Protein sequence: CASSPAGQPYNEQFF.

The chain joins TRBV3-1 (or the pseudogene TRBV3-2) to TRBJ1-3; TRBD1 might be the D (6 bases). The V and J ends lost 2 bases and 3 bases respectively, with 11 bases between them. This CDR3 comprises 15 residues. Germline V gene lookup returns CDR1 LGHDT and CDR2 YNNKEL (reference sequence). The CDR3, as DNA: TGTGCCAGCAGCCAAATGCAGGGGAGTGGAAACACCATATATTTT. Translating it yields CASSQMQGSGNTIYF.

The CDR3 sequence is CASSPTGSGNTIYF. CDR3 bases: TGTGCCAGCAGCCCCACGGGGTCTGGAAACACCATATATTTT. V usage is TRBV14 and J usage is TRBJ1-3; D uncertain. Germline-derived CDR1 and CDR2 are SGHDN and FVKESK. This CDR3 spans 14 amino acids. Trimming shortened V by 4 bases and J by 1 base, and 8 bases separated the two germline ends.

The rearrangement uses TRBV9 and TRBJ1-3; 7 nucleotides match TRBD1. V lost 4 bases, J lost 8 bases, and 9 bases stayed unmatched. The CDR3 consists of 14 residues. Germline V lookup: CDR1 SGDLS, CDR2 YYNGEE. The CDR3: CASSLGTEVHTIYF. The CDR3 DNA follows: TGTGCCAGCAGCCTCGGGACAGAGGTTCACACCATATATTTT.

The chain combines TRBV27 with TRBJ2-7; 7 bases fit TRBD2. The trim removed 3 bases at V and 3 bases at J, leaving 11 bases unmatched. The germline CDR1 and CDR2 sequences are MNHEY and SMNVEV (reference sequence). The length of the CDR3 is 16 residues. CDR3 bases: TGTGCCAGCAGTTTCCCCCTACTGGGCGGGGGCTACGAGCAGTACTTC. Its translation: CASSFPLLGGGYEQYF.

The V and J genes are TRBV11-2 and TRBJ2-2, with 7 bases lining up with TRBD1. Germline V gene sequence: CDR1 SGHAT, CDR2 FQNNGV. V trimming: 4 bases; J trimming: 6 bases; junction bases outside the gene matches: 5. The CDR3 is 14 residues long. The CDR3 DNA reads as TGTGCCAGCAGCTCCAACCAGGGGGCCGGGGAGCTGTTTTTT. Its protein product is CASSSNQGAGELFF.

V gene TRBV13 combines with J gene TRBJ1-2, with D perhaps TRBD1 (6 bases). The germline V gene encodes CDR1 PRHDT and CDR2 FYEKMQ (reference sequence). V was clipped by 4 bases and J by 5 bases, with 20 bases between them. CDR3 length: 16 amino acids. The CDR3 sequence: CASSSGPTGYSYGYTF. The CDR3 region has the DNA TGTGCCAGCAGCTCGGGACCAACAGGGTACTCTTATGGCTACACCTTC.

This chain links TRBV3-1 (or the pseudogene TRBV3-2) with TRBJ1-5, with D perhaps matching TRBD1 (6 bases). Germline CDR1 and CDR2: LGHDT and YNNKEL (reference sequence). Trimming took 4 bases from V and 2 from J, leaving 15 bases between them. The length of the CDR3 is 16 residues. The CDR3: CASSPAGGSGNQPQHF. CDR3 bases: TGTGCCAGCAGCCCCGCGGGGGGCTCGGGCAATCAGCCCCAGCATTTT.

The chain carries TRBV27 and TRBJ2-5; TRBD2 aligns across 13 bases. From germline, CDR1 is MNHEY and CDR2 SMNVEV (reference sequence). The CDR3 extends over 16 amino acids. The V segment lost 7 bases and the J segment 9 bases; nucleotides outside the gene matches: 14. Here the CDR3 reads CASKRLAGGSKGSQYF. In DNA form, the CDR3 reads TGTGCCAGCAAGAGACTAGCGGGGGGCTCGAAGGGGTCCCAGTACTTC.

CDR3 sequence reads: CSALQGRYTEAFF. The CDR3 bases are TGCAGCGCCTTACAGGGGAGGTACACTGAAGCTTTCTTT. The chain carries TRBV29-1 and TRBJ1-1, with 7 positions matching TRBD1. Germline lookup yields CDR1 SQVTM and CDR2 ANQGSEA. The V segment lost 7 bases and the J segment 3 bases; nucleotides outside the gene matches: 8. The CDR3 covers 13 residues.

The CDR3 here is CASSVAALANYGYTF. The CDR3 DNA reads as TGTGCCAGCAGCGTAGCTGCGCTAGCGAACTATGGCTACACCTTC. The chain carries TRBV9 and TRBJ1-2; no reliable D call. Germline assignment: CDR1 SGDLS and CDR2 YYNGEE. The CDR3 has 15 amino acids. Trimming left V 0 bases short and J 2 bases short, with 11 bases between.

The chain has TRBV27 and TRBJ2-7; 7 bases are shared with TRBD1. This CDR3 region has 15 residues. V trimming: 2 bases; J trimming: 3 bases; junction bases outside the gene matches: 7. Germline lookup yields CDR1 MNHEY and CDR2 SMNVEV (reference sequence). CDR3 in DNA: TGTGCCAGCAGTTTAAGGGGGACAGCCCACTACGAGCAGTACTTC. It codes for CASSLRGTAHYEQYF.

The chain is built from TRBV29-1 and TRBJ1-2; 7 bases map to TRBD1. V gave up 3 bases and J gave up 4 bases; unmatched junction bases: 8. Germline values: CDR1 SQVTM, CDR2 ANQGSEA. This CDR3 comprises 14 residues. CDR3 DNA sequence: TGCAGCGTTGAGGGGACAGCTTCTCTCTATGGCTACACCTTC. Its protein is CSVEGTASLYGYTF.

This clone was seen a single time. The CDR3 sequence is CASSQGTDLPGELFF. The CDR3 DNA reads TGTGCCAGCAGCCAAGGGACAGACCTCCCCGGGGAGCTGTTTTTT. The chain has TRBV3-1 (or the pseudogene TRBV3-2) and TRBJ2-2; possible D gene TRBD1, 6 bases. Germline-derived CDR1 and CDR2 are LGHDT and YNNKEL (reference sequence). The CDR3 consists of 15 residues. V was clipped by 1 base and J by 6 bases, with 12 bases between them.

The CDR3 DNA reads TGTGCCAGCAGAGGACAGGGGGTAAATGGCTACACCTTC. This translates into CASRGQGVNGYTF. This chain links TRBV2 with TRBJ1-2; the match to TRBD1 covers 10 bases. V shed 6 bases and J 6 bases; nucleotides not matched to a gene: 4. Germline V lookup: CDR1 SNHLY, CDR2 FYNNEI. The CDR3 extends over 13 amino acids.

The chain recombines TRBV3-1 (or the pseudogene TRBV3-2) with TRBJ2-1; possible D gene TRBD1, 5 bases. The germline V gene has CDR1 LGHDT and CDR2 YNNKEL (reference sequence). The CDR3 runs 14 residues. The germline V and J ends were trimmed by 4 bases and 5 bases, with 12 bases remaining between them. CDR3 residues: CASSLRWGNNEQFF. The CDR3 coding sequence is TGTGCCAGCAGCCTCCGTTGGGGCAACAATGAGCAGTTCTTC.

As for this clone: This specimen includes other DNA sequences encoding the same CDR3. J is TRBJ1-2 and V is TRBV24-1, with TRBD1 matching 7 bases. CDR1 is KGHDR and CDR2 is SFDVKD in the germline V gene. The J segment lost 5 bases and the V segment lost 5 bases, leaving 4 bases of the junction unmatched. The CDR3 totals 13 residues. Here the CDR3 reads CATSAGQNYGYTF. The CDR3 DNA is TGTGCCACCAGTGCGGGACAGAATTATGGCTACACCTTC.

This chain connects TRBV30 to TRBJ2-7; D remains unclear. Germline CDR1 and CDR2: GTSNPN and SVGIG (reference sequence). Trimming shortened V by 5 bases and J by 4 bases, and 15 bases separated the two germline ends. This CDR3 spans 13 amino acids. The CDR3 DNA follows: TGTGCCTGGGCCGCGGTAACTGGGTACGAGCAGTACTTC. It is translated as CAWAAVTGYEQYF.